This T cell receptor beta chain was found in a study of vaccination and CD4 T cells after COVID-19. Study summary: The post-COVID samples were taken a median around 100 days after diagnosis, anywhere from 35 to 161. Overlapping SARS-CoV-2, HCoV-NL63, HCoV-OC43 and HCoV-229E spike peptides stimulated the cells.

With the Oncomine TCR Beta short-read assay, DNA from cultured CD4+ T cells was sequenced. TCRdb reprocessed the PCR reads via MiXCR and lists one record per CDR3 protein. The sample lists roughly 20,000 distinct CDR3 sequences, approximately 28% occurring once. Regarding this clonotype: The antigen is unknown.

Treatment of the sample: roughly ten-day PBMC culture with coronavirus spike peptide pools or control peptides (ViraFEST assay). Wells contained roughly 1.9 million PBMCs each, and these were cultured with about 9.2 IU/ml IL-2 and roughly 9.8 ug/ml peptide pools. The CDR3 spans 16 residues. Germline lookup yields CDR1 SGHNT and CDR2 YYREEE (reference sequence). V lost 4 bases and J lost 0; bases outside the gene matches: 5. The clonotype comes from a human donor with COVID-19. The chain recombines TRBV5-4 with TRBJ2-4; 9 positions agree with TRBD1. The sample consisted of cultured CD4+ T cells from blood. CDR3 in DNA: TGTGCCAGCAGCCCGGGACAGGGACTAGCCAAAAACATTCAGTACTTC. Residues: CASSPGQGLAKNIQYF.